This TCR beta chain was recorded in a study of cytomegalovirus exposure and HLA in healthy donors. The wider study: A later analysis reported the 100 to 150 validation repertoires used the same platform as the roughly 700 first-cohort repertoires.

On this clone: Its target is unknown.

The CDR3 is made up of 17 amino acids. Germline V gene sequence: CDR1 SGDLS, CDR2 YYNGEE. Trimming took 2 bases from V and 4 from J, leaving 19 bases between them. Study outcomes and limitations: Reported performance of the classifier showed diagnosis of cytomegalovirus status with high specificity and sensitivity.

Sequenced by immunoSEQ multiplex PCR; TCRdb stores in-frame clones only, minus some. The sample lists roughly 140,000 clones; just over 90% were seen once. This chain uses TRBV9 with TRBJ1-3, with TRBD1 as a possible D gene (6 bases). The receptor comes from a man aged 18 to 29 in good health and CMV-seronegative. The specimen was PBMCs. CDR3 sequence (DNA): TGTGCCAGCAGCGTTTCCCTGCCGGGACAAATCGGAAACACCATATATTTT. It encodes CASSVSLPGQIGNTIYF.